Described below is a single TCR beta chain sequence and its context. The source of the sample is a study of blood T cell repertoires in COVID-19. In the study overall: Acute and convalescent COVID-19 samples came from the United States, Italy and Spain. PBMCs, B-cell-depleted T cells, or T cells were the source of the cDNA or gDNA that made up the material.

Source study methods: Estimates of nucleated cell counts were drawn from the amplification of reference gene primers. Assay used: immunoSEQ multiplex PCR; TCRdb lists only in-frame clones, some missing. For V, J and clone size, that table is used; D and trimming come from the DNA. The sample records approximately 530,000 clones, roughly 89% being singletons. The CDR3 spans 16 residues. Germline assignment: CDR1 KGHSH and CDR2 LQKENI. V lost 3 bases and J lost 5; bases outside the gene matches: 9. The rearrangement joins TRBV18 to TRBJ1-2; TRBD1 matches at 10 bases. The sample taken for sequencing was peripheral blood. This clonotype originated in a woman between 50 and 59 years old with COVID-19, enrolled during active disease. The CDR3 bases are TGTGCCAGCTCACCGGCAGGGACAGGGGCCTTTTATGGCTACACCTTC. Residues: CASSPAGTGAFYGYTF.